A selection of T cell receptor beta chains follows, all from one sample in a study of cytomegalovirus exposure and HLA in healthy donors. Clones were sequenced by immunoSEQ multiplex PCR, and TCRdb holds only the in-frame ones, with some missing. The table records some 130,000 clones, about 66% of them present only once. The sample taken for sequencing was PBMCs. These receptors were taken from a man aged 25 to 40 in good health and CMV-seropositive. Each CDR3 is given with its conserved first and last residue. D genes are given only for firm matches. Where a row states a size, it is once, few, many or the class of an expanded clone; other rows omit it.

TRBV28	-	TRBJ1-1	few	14	CASSPGGDYTEAFF	TGTGCCAGCAGCCCTGGAGGTGACTACACTGAAGCTTTCTTT
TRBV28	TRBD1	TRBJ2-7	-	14	CASRTGTGGFEQYF	TGTGCCAGCAGAACCGGGACAGGGGGGTTCGAGCAGTACTTC
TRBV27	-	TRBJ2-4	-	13	CASSFGAKNIQYF	TGTGCCAGCAGTTTCGGGGCCAAAAACATTCAGTACTTC
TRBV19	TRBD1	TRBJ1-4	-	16	CASSKTGIGTNEKLFF	TGTGCCAGTAGCAAGACAGGGATCGGAACTAATGAAAAACTGTTTTTT
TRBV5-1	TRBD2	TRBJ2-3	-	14	CASKDSGKTDTQYF	TGCGCCAGCAAGGATAGCGGGAAGACAGATACGCAGTATTTT
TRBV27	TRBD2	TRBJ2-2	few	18	CASRPRWTSGSWVGELFF	TGTGCCAGCAGACCCAGGTGGACTAGCGGGAGTTGGGTCGGGGAGCTGTTTTTT
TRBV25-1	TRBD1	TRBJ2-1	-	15	CASREPGQGLNEQFF	TGTGCCAGCAGAGAACCGGGACAGGGTCTCAATGAGCAGTTCTTC
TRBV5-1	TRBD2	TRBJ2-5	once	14	CASTRGGSTETQYF	TGCGCCAGCACCCGGGGGGGTAGCACGGAGACCCAGTACTTC
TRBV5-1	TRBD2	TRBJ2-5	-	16	CASSFWSGVPIETQYF	TGCGCCAGCAGCTTCTGGAGCGGGGTCCCCATTGAGACCCAGTACTTC
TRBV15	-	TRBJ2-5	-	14	CATSRDIAEETQYF	TGTGCCACCAGCAGAGATATAGCGGAAGAGACCCAGTACTTC
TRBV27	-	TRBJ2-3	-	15	CASSLTSRVPDTQYF	TGTGCCAGCAGTCTCACCTCCAGGGTGCCAGATACGCAGTATTTT
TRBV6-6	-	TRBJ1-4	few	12	CASSPSGEKLFF	TGTGCCAGCAGCCCCTCGGGGGAAAAACTGTTTTTT
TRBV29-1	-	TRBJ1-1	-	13	CSVLPGVFTEAFF	TGCAGCGTTCTGCCGGGGGTATTCACTGAAGCTTTCTTT
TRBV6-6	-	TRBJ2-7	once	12	CASRPSAYEQYF	TGTGCCAGCCGGCCTAGCGCCTACGAGCAGTACTTC
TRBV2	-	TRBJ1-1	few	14	CASSDRSMNTEAFF	TGTGCCAGCAGTGATCGTTCTATGAACACTGAAGCTTTCTTT
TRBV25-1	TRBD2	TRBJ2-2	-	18	CASSAKLTSGSNTGELFF	TGTGCCAGCAGTGCCAAACTAACTAGCGGGAGTAACACCGGGGAGCTGTTTTTT
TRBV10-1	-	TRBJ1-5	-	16	CASSDRGAWSNQPQHF	TGCGCCAGCAGTGACCGTGGGGCTTGGAGCAATCAGCCCCAGCATTTT
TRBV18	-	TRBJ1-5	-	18	CASSPRRGGVSSNQPQHF	TGTGCCAGCTCACCAAGGAGGGGTGGGGTTTCAAGCAATCAGCCCCAGCATTTT
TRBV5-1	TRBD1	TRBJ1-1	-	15	CASSPGDREGTEAFF	TGCGCCAGCAGCCCCGGGGACAGGGAGGGCACTGAAGCTTTCTTT
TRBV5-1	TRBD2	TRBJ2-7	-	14	CASSLGAGGHEQYF	TGCGCCAGCAGCTTGGGGGCGGGAGGGCACGAGCAGTACTTC
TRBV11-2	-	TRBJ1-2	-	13	CASSLVWSLGYTF	TGTGCCAGCAGCTTAGTTTGGAGCCTCGGCTACACCTTC
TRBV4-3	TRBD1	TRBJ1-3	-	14	CASSAGQGGNTIYF	TGCGCCAGCAGCGCAGGACAGGGTGGAAACACCATATATTTT
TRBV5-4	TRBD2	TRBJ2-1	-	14	CASSGKIAGNEQFF	TGTGCCAGCAGCGGGAAAATAGCGGGAAATGAGCAGTTCTTC
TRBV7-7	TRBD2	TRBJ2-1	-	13	CASSLRLANEQFF	TGTGCTAGCAGCTTAAGACTAGCGAATGAGCAGTTCTTC
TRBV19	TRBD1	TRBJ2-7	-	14	CASSNGQGAHEQYF	TGTGCCAGCTCAAACGGGCAGGGGGCCCACGAGCAGTACTTC
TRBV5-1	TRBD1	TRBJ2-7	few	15	CASSFTGVPSYEQYF	TGCGCCAGCAGCTTCACAGGGGTCCCCTCCTACGAGCAGTACTTC
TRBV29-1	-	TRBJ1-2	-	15	CSVDLASRGSYGYTF	TGCAGCGTTGACTTGGCTTCCAGGGGATCCTATGGCTACACCTTC
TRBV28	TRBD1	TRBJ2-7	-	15	CASSATTTGAYEQYF	TGTGCCAGCAGTGCCACCACAACAGGGGCCTACGAGCAGTACTTC
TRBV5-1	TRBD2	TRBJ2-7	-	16	CASSFPSSGRSYEQYF	TGCGCCAGCAGCTTTCCTTCTAGCGGGAGATCCTACGAGCAGTACTTC
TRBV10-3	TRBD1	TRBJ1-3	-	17	CAISRQGETYSGNTIYF	TGTGCCATCAGTCGGCAGGGGGAAACTTACTCTGGAAACACCATATATTTT
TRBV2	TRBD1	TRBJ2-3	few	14	CASRHRGPTDTQYF	TGTGCCAGCAGGCACAGGGGGCCGACAGATACGCAGTATTTT
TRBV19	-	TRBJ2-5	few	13	CASSITGSETQYF	TGTGCCAGTAGTATTACCGGGAGTGAGACCCAGTACTTC
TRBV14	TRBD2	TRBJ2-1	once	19	CASSQDIGTSGSRYNEQFF	TGTGCCAGCAGCCAAGATATTGGGACTAGCGGGAGCCGCTACAATGAGCAGTTCTTC
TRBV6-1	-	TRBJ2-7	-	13	CASRESTGDEQYF	TGTGCCAGCAGGGAGAGCACCGGGGACGAGCAGTACTTC
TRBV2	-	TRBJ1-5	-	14	CASSEATGRQPQHF	TGTGCCAGCAGTGAAGCGACAGGACGTCAGCCCCAGCATTTT
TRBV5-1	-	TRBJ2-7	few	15	CASSLGTNGAVEQYF	TGCGCCAGCAGCTTGGGTACTAATGGGGCGGTGGAGCAGTACTTC
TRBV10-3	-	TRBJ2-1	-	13	CAIGPGSRNEQFF	TGTGCCATCGGCCCCGGGTCTAGGAATGAGCAGTTCTTC
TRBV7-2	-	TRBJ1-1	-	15	CASSSRQSRVAEAFF	TGTGCCAGCAGCTCCCGGCAAAGCAGGGTAGCTGAAGCTTTCTTT
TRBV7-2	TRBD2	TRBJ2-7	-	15	CASSARLAGSYEQYF	TGTGCCAGCAGCGCACGACTAGCGGGATCCTACGAGCAGTACTTC
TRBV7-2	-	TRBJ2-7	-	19	CASSPLELLAETASYEQYF	TGTGCCAGCAGCCCTCTCGAACTTTTAGCGGAGACGGCCTCCTACGAGCAGTACTTC
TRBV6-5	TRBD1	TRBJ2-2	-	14	CASSRTGWAGELFF	TGTGCCAGCAGTCGGACAGGGTGGGCCGGGGAGCTGTTTTTT
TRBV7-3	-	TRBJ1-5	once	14	CASSLMGGMGPQHF	TGTGCCAGCAGCTTAATGGGGGGAATGGGGCCCCAGCATTTT
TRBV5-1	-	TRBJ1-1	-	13	CASSGGPNTEAFF	TGCGCCAGCTCCGGAGGCCCGAACACTGAAGCTTTCTTT
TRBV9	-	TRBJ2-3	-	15	CASSPALTGKYTQYF	TGTGCCAGCAGCCCCGCCCTCACAGGGAAGTATACGCAGTATTTT
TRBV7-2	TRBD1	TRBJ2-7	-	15	CASSLLGQGSYEQYF	TGTGCCAGCAGCTTATTAGGACAGGGCTCCTACGAGCAGTACTTC
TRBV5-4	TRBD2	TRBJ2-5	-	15	CASSLEGTSVGYQYF	TGTGCCAGCAGCTTGGAAGGGACTAGCGTTGGGTACCAGTACTTC
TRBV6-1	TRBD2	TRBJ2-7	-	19	CASSEALRGLAGDPGEQYF	TGTGCCAGCAGTGAAGCGCTTCGAGGACTAGCGGGAGACCCAGGCGAGCAGTACTTC
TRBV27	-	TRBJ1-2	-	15	CASSLWGPLEYGYTF	TGTGCCAGCAGTTTATGGGGGCCCCTGGAATATGGCTACACCTTC
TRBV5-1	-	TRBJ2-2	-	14	CASSLGVATGELFF	TGCGCCAGCAGCTTAGGGGTTGCGACCGGGGAGCTGTTTTTT
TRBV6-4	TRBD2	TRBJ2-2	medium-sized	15	CASSEGGSVGGELFF	TGTGCCAGCAGTGAGGGCGGGAGTGTTGGCGGGGAGCTGTTTTTT
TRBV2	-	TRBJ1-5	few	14	CASSEGRGNQPQHF	TGTGCCAGCAGTGAGGGGAGGGGCAATCAGCCCCAGCATTTT
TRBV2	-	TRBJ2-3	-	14	CASSPERGTDTQYF	TGTGCCAGCAGTCCCGAGCGAGGCACAGATACGCAGTATTTT
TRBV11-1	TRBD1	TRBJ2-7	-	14	CASSLVQGAYEQYF	TGTGCCAGCAGCTTAGTACAGGGGGCCTACGAGCAGTACTTC
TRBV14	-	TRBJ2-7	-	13	CASSTASSYEQYF	TGTGCCAGCAGCACCGCGTCCTCCTACGAGCAGTACTTC
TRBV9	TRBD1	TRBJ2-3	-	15	CASSAGQRSTDTQYF	TGTGCCAGCAGCGCGGGACAGCGTAGCACAGATACGCAGTATTTT